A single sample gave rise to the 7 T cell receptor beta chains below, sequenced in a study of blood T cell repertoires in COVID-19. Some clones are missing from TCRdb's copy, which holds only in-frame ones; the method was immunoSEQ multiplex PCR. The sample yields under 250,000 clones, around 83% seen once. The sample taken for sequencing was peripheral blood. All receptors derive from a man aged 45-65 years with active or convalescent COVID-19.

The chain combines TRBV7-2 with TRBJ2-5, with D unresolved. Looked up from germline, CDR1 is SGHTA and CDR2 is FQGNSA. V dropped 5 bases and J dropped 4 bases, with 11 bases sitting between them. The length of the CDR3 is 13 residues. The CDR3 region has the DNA TGTGCCAGCAGCAGAAAATACGGAGAGACCCAGTACTTC. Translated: CASSRKYGETQYF. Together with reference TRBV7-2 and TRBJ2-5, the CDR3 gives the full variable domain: GAGVSQSPSNKVTEKGKDVELRCDPISGHTALYWYRQSLGQGLEFLIYFQGNSAPDKSGLPSDRFSAERTGGSVSTLTIQRTQQEDSAVYLCASSRKYGETQYFGPGTRLLVL.

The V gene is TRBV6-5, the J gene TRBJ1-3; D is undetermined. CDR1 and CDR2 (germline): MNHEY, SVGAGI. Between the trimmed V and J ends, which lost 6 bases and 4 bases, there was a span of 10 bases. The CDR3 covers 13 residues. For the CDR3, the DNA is TGTGCCAGCAGCGACACAAACGGAAACACCATATATTTT. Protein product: CASSDTNGNTIYF.

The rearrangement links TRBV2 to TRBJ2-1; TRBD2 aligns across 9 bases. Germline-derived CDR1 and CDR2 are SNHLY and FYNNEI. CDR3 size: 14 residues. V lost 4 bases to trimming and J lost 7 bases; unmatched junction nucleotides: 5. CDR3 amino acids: CASSVSGRFNEQFF. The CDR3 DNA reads TGTGCCAGCAGTGTAAGCGGGAGGTTTAATGAGCAGTTCTTC.

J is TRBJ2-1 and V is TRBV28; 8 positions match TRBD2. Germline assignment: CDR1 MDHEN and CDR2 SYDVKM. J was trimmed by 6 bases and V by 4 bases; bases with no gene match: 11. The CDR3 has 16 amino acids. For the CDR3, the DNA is TGTGCCAGCAGTTCTGCTAGCGGGCCGGGACTCAATGAGCAGTTCTTC. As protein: CASSSASGPGLNEQFF.

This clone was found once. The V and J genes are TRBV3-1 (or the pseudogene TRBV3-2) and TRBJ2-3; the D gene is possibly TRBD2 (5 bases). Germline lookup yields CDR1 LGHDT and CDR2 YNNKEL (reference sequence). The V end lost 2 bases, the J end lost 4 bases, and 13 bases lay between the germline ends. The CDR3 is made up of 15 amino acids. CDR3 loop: CASSQRVSGADTQYF. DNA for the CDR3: TGTGCCAGCAGCCAACGAGTGAGCGGCGCAGATACGCAGTATTTT.

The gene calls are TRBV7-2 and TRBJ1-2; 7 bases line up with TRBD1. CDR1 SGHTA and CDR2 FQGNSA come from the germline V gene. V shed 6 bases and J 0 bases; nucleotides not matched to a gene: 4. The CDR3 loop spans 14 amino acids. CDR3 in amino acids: CASRRQGSNYGYTF. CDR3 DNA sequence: TGTGCCAGCAGAAGACAGGGATCTAACTATGGCTACACCTTC.

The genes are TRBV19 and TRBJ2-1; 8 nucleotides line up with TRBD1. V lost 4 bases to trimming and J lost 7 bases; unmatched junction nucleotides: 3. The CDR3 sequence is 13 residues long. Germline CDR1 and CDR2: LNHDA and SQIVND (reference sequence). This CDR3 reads CASSTGQVNEQFF. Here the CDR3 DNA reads TGTGCCAGTAGTACGGGACAGGTTAATGAGCAGTTCTTC. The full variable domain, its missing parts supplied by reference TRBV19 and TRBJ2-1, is DGGITQSPKYLFRKEGQNVTLSCEQNLNHDAMYWYRQDPGQGLRLIYYSQIVNDFQKGDIAEGYSVSREKKESFPLTVTSAQKNPTAFYLCASSTGQVNEQFFGPGTRLTVL.